The clone carrying this TCR beta chain has a handful of counts. Its antigen is as yet unknown. Amplification of TCR alpha and beta CDR3 regions from RNA used iRepertoire nested multiplex PCR. One-step reverse transcription and amplification started from approximately 100-400 ng of tissue mRNA or PBMC total RNA. TCRdb re-called the multiplex PCR reads through MiXCR, storing one row per CDR3 protein. The sample shows 150,000 or so distinct CDR3 sequences, about two fifths of them seen only once. This sample was included in a study of glioma-infiltrating T cells. The ends were cut back, 2 bases at V and 5 bases at J, with 15 bases in the middle. CDR3 length: 15 residues. Germline loops: CDR1 MNHEY, CDR2 SVGAGI. Study-level findings and limits: Very few CDR3 sequences were shared between tissue and blood. Tissue-blood divergence was below expectation in non-neoplastic patients, above in gliomas.

This receptor was identified in a human donor with low-grade glioma or glioblastoma, undergoing nonglioma brain surgery, or in good health (not recorded which). V gene TRBV6-5 combines with J gene TRBJ1-2, with a tentative D call TRBD1 (6 bases). The specimen sequenced was glioma tissue, nonneoplastic brain tissue, or PBMCs (not recorded which). This CDR3 reads CASSYAIQGTYGYTF. CDR3 bases: TGTGCCAGCAGTTACGCGATTCAGGGGACATATGGCTACACCTTC.